Listed below are T cell receptor beta chains from one sample, sequenced in a study. TCRdb called the 5' RACE reads again in MiXCR, with one record for every CDR3 protein. The sample includes 5,800 or so distinct CDR3 sequences, 31% seen only once; the top ten take 7.3%. Source material: memory CD4+ T cells sorted from a lymph node. The receptor source for this set is a female donor with breast cancer. Each CDR3 is given with its conserved first and last residue. D genes are given only for firm matches. Some rows have no size entry. The others give once, few or many, or a class for an expanded clone.

V gene: TRBV7-3; D gene: TRBD1; clone size: NA; J gene: TRBJ2-7; CDR3 length: 14; CDR3 protein: CASSPAGTGSEQYF; CDR3 DNA: TGTGCCAGCAGCCCTGCCGGGACAGGGTCCGAGCAGTACTTC
V gene: TRBV4-1; D gene: NA; clone size: large; J gene: TRBJ2-7; CDR3 length: 14; CDR3 protein: CASSQVDGTYEQYF; CDR3 DNA: TGCGCCAGCAGCCAGGTGGACGGGACCTACGAGCAGTACTTC
V gene: TRBV20-1; D gene: TRBD2; clone size: many; J gene: TRBJ2-1; CDR3 length: 16; CDR3 protein: CNARRRGLADYNEQFF; CDR3 DNA: TGCAATGCTAGACGACGAGGACTAGCGGATTACAATGAGCAGTTCTTC
V gene: TRBV29-1; D gene: NA; clone size: NA; J gene: TRBJ1-2; CDR3 length: 15; CDR3 protein: CSVDAIQGYYYGYTF; CDR3 DNA: TGCAGCGTTGATGCCATTCAGGGGTATTACTATGGCTACACCTTC
V gene: TRBV5-1; D gene: TRBD1; clone size: large; J gene: TRBJ1-5; CDR3 length: 14; CDR3 protein: CASSVTGAEEPQHF; CDR3 DNA: TGCGCCAGCAGCGTGACAGGGGCTGAGGAGCCCCAGCATTTT
V gene: TRBV18; D gene: NA; clone size: medium-sized; J gene: TRBJ1-2; CDR3 length: 16; CDR3 protein: CASSPREARANYGYTF; CDR3 DNA: TGTGCCAGCTCACCACGGGAGGCCAGAGCTAACTATGGCTACACCTTC
V gene: TRBV11-3; D gene: NA; clone size: many; J gene: TRBJ2-2; CDR3 length: 13; CDR3 protein: CASSLDRFGELFF; CDR3 DNA: TGTGCCAGCAGCTTAGATCGCTTTGGGGAGCTGTTTTTT
V gene: TRBV12-3/TRBV12-4; D gene: NA; clone size: large; J gene: TRBJ1-2; CDR3 length: 14; CDR3 protein: CASSPQGGSRGYTF; CDR3 DNA: TGTGCCAGCAGTCCCCAAGGGGGGAGCCGCGGCTACACCTTC
V gene: TRBV4-2; D gene: NA; clone size: many; J gene: TRBJ1-4; CDR3 length: 16; CDR3 protein: CASSRERTVLYEKLFF; CDR3 DNA: TGTGCCAGCAGCCGAGAGAGGACAGTCTTGTATGAAAAACTGTTTTTT
V gene: TRBV10-3; D gene: TRBD1; clone size: many; J gene: TRBJ1-1; CDR3 length: 14; CDR3 protein: CAISRTGGDTEAFF; CDR3 DNA: TGTGCCATCAGCCGGACAGGGGGAGACACTGAAGCTTTCTTT
V gene: TRBV12-3/TRBV12-4; D gene: TRBD1; clone size: large; J gene: TRBJ1-5; CDR3 length: 16; CDR3 protein: CASRSQGARGNQPQHF; CDR3 DNA: TGTGCCAGCAGATCCCAGGGGGCGCGGGGCAATCAGCCCCAGCATTTT
V gene: TRBV12-3/TRBV12-4; D gene: NA; clone size: medium-sized; J gene: TRBJ1-2; CDR3 length: 15; CDR3 protein: CASSRLLRVVGGYTF; CDR3 DNA: TGTGCCAGCAGTCGTTTGCTCAGGGTGGTCGGCGGCTACACCTTC
V gene: TRBV6-2/TRBV6-3; D gene: NA; clone size: many; J gene: TRBJ2-4; CDR3 length: 14; CDR3 protein: CASRAGPAKNIQYF; CDR3 DNA: TGTGCCAGCCGGGCAGGACCCGCCAAAAACATTCAGTACTTC
V gene: TRBV20-1; D gene: TRBD2; clone size: NA; J gene: TRBJ2-7; CDR3 length: 16; CDR3 protein: CSAIRPGLAISYEQYF; CDR3 DNA: TGCAGTGCTATAAGACCCGGACTAGCGATTTCTTACGAGCAGTACTTC
V gene: TRBV20-1; D gene: NA; clone size: once; J gene: TRBJ1-1; CDR3 length: 12; CDR3 protein: CSAGLDYTEAFF; CDR3 DNA: TGCAGTGCTGGGCTGGATTACACTGAAGCTTTCTTT
V gene: TRBV27; D gene: NA; clone size: few; J gene: TRBJ1-5; CDR3 length: 16; CDR3 protein: CASNSGSITHNQPQHF; CDR3 DNA: TGTGCCAGCAATTCAGGTTCTATTACACATAATCAGCCCCAGCATTTT
V gene: TRBV6-1; D gene: NA; clone size: many; J gene: TRBJ1-2; CDR3 length: 13; CDR3 protein: CASSESSNYGYTF; CDR3 DNA: TGTGCCAGCAGTGAATCATCCAACTATGGCTACACCTTC
V gene: TRBV7-9; D gene: TRBD2; clone size: few; J gene: TRBJ2-1; CDR3 length: 15; CDR3 protein: CASSFGLAAYNEQFF; CDR3 DNA: TGTGCCAGCAGCTTTGGACTAGCAGCCTACAATGAGCAGTTCTTC
V gene: TRBV12-3/TRBV12-4; D gene: NA; clone size: NA; J gene: TRBJ2-2; CDR3 length: 16; CDR3 protein: CASRRDSGGLPGELFF; CDR3 DNA: TGTGCCAGCAGACGGGACAGCGGGGGCCTTCCCGGGGAGCTGTTTTTT
V gene: TRBV5-1; D gene: NA; clone size: NA; J gene: TRBJ1-4; CDR3 length: 17; CDR3 protein: CASSLVPTGGESEKLFF; CDR3 DNA: TGCGCCAGCAGCTTGGTCCCAACGGGGGGAGAGAGTGAAAAACTGTTTTTT
V gene: TRBV5-8; D gene: NA; clone size: NA; J gene: TRBJ2-7; CDR3 length: 14; CDR3 protein: CASSLTRRSHEQYF; CDR3 DNA: TGTGCCAGCAGCTTGACTCGACGCTCCCACGAGCAGTACTTC
V gene: TRBV3-1; D gene: NA; clone size: many; J gene: TRBJ1-6; CDR3 length: 17; CDR3 protein: CASSQGGLGPGGSPLHF; CDR3 DNA: TGTGCCAGCAGCCAAGGGGGACTGGGACCGGGGGGTTCACCCCTCCACTTT
V gene: TRBV9; D gene: TRBD1; clone size: medium-sized; J gene: TRBJ2-1; CDR3 length: 17; CDR3 protein: CASSEPRDRGSYNEQFF; CDR3 DNA: TGTGCCAGCAGCGAGCCCCGGGACAGGGGCTCCTACAATGAGCAGTTCTTC
V gene: TRBV4-3; D gene: NA; clone size: medium-sized; J gene: TRBJ2-7; CDR3 length: 15; CDR3 protein: CASSLNFLEDYEQYF; CDR3 DNA: TGCGCCAGCAGCCTAAACTTTCTAGAGGACTACGAGCAGTACTTC
V gene: TRBV20-1; D gene: TRBD2; clone size: medium-sized; J gene: TRBJ2-1; CDR3 length: 15; CDR3 protein: CSARDPAGGLYEQFF; CDR3 DNA: TGCAGTGCTAGAGATCCCGCGGGGGGGCTCTATGAGCAGTTCTTC
V gene: TRBV2; D gene: TRBD1; clone size: NA; J gene: TRBJ1-1; CDR3 length: 18; CDR3 protein: CASSDRDRGLRGDTEAFF; CDR3 DNA: TGTGCCAGCAGTGATCGGGACAGGGGGCTTCGAGGGGACACTGAAGCTTTCTTT
V gene: TRBV20-1; D gene: NA; clone size: NA; J gene: TRBJ2-4; CDR3 length: 15; CDR3 protein: CSASDGWSAKNIQYF; CDR3 DNA: TGCAGTGCTAGCGACGGCTGGTCTGCCAAAAACATTCAGTACTTC
V gene: TRBV6-1; D gene: NA; clone size: NA; J gene: TRBJ1-2; CDR3 length: 15; CDR3 protein: CASSEARTATYGYTF; CDR3 DNA: TGTGCCAGCAGTGAAGCCCGGACAGCCACCTATGGCTACACCTTC
V gene: TRBV14; D gene: TRBD1; clone size: NA; J gene: TRBJ2-7; CDR3 length: 13; CDR3 protein: CASSQVGGWEQYF; CDR3 DNA: TGTGCCAGCAGCCAAGTAGGGGGCTGGGAGCAGTACTTC
V gene: TRBV6-6; D gene: TRBD2; clone size: NA; J gene: TRBJ2-3; CDR3 length: 14; CDR3 protein: CAGSYMAGGDTQYF; CDR3 DNA: TGTGCCGGCAGTTACATGGCGGGAGGGGATACGCAGTATTTT
V gene: TRBV5-1; D gene: TRBD1; clone size: NA; J gene: TRBJ1-1; CDR3 length: 15; CDR3 protein: CASSPRTGAGTEAFF; CDR3 DNA: TGCGCCAGCAGCCCACGGACAGGGGCTGGTACTGAAGCTTTCTTT
V gene: TRBV11-3; D gene: NA; clone size: medium-sized; J gene: TRBJ2-7; CDR3 length: 16; CDR3 protein: CASSLETLASRYEQYF; CDR3 DNA: TGTGCCAGCAGCTTGGAAACGCTAGCGAGTCGCTACGAGCAGTACTTC
V gene: TRBV5-1; D gene: NA; clone size: NA; J gene: TRBJ2-3; CDR3 length: 14; CDR3 protein: CASSSEWSADTQYF; CDR3 DNA: TGCGCCAGTAGCTCTGAATGGAGCGCAGATACGCAGTATTTT
V gene: TRBV7-3; D gene: NA; clone size: many; J gene: TRBJ2-7; CDR3 length: 13; CDR3 protein: CASSLGAGDEQYF; CDR3 DNA: TGTGCCAGCAGCTTGGGGGCAGGAGACGAGCAGTACTTC
V gene: TRBV6-5; D gene: NA; clone size: medium-sized; J gene: TRBJ2-1; CDR3 length: 12; CDR3 protein: CASSQGPNEQFF; CDR3 DNA: TGTGCCAGCAGCCAGGGACCTAATGAGCAGTTCTTC
V gene: TRBV24-1; D gene: TRBD2; clone size: medium-sized; J gene: TRBJ2-3; CDR3 length: 14; CDR3 protein: CATSRTSGGDTQYF; CDR3 DNA: TGTGCCACCAGCCGGACTAGCGGGGGAGATACGCAGTATTTT
V gene: TRBV28; D gene: NA; clone size: once; J gene: TRBJ1-2; CDR3 length: 12; CDR3 protein: CAEWQASYGYTF; CDR3 DNA: TGTGCCGAATGGCAGGCTAGCTATGGCTACACCTTC
V gene: TRBV12-3/TRBV12-4; D gene: NA; clone size: large; J gene: TRBJ2-1; CDR3 length: 13; CDR3 protein: CASSRPDTLEQFF; CDR3 DNA: TGTGCCAGCAGTCGCCCGGACACTCTCGAGCAGTTCTTC
V gene: TRBV24-1; D gene: TRBD2; clone size: many; J gene: TRBJ2-1; CDR3 length: 16; CDR3 protein: CATSDITSGFHNEQFF; CDR3 DNA: TGTGCCACCAGTGATATTACTAGCGGGTTCCACAATGAGCAGTTCTTC
V gene: TRBV18; D gene: NA; clone size: medium-sized; J gene: TRBJ2-5; CDR3 length: 13; CDR3 protein: CASSPTRQETQYF; CDR3 DNA: TGTGCCAGCTCACCAACAAGACAAGAGACCCAGTACTTC
V gene: TRBV12-3/TRBV12-4; D gene: TRBD1; clone size: medium-sized; J gene: TRBJ1-5; CDR3 length: 13; CDR3 protein: CASRDRVNQPQHF; CDR3 DNA: TGTGCCAGCAGGGACAGGGTCAATCAGCCCCAGCATTTT
V gene: TRBV5-1; D gene: NA; clone size: few; J gene: TRBJ1-1; CDR3 length: 17; CDR3 protein: CASSLWESLSWNTEAFF; CDR3 DNA: TGCGCCAGCAGCTTGTGGGAGAGTCTCAGCTGGAACACTGAAGCTTTCTTT
V gene: TRBV9; D gene: NA; clone size: medium-sized; J gene: TRBJ2-7; CDR3 length: 14; CDR3 protein: CASSGTPQGYEQYF; CDR3 DNA: TGTGCCAGCAGCGGTACACCCCAGGGGTACGAGCAGTACTTC
V gene: TRBV11-2; D gene: NA; clone size: many; J gene: TRBJ1-1; CDR3 length: 14; CDR3 protein: CASSSWGRDTEAFF; CDR3 DNA: TGTGCCAGCAGCTCATGGGGGCGGGACACTGAAGCTTTCTTT
V gene: TRBV28; D gene: TRBD1; clone size: medium-sized; J gene: TRBJ1-3; CDR3 length: 16; CDR3 protein: CASSGDRGRYGNTIYF; CDR3 DNA: TGTGCCAGCAGCGGAGACAGGGGGAGGTATGGAAACACCATATATTTT
V gene: TRBV7-2; D gene: NA; clone size: medium-sized; J gene: TRBJ1-4; CDR3 length: 16; CDR3 protein: CASSPGGGGTAEKLFF; CDR3 DNA: TGTGCCAGCAGCCCGGGGGGGGGAGGAACAGCTGAAAAACTGTTTTTT
V gene: TRBV4-1; D gene: NA; clone size: NA; J gene: TRBJ1-2; CDR3 length: 15; CDR3 protein: CASSQPVLWKYGYTF; CDR3 DNA: TGCGCCAGCAGCCAACCAGTGCTGTGGAAATATGGCTACACCTTC
V gene: TRBV27; D gene: NA; clone size: NA; J gene: TRBJ1-1; CDR3 length: 14; CDR3 protein: CTSSFLGVDTEAFF; CDR3 DNA: TGTACCAGCAGTTTTCTGGGTGTCGACACTGAAGCTTTCTTT